This T cell receptor (beta chain) was captured in a study of cytomegalovirus exposure and HLA in healthy donors. The PCR used 60 Vbeta and 13 Jbeta primers. Measured with immunoSEQ multiplex PCR; TCRdb has only the in-frame clones, and not every one. Here the sample spans about 240,000 clones, 80% to 90% being singletons. The sample holds one count of this clone. The germline V gene has CDR1 MNHNS and CDR2 SASEGT. The CDR3 contains 15 residues. Trimming took 7 bases from V and 5 from J; bases not matched to a gene: 8. The gene calls are TRBV6-1 and TRBJ2-1; 10 positions agree with TRBD1. The sequencing input was PBMCs. The sequence was collected from a girl aged 2 to 10 in good health and CMV-seronegative. The CDR3 loop is CASTWDRGPNNEQFF. The CDR3 DNA reads TGTGCCAGCACCTGGGACAGGGGTCCCAACAATGAGCAGTTCTTC.